A selection of T cell receptor beta chains follows, all from one sample in a study of T-cell memory formation after mild COVID-19. Using its own MiXCR run on the 5' RACE reads, TCRdb lists one record per CDR3 protein. The table includes around 300,000 distinct CDR3 sequences, around 15% detected once. The specimen was PBMCs or a T cell subset sorted from them (not recorded which). These receptors originate from a man younger than 35 who had mild COVID-19 (a few samples of this study predate the infection). Cell type and time point are not known. Each CDR3 is given with its conserved first and last residue. Fields, in order: clone size, J gene, D gene, V gene, CDR3 DNA, CDR3 protein. The D gene is left open where the match is weak. Only part of the rows carry a size: once, few, many, or a class if the clone is expanded.

- | TRBJ2-6 | TRBD2 | TRBV6-5 | TGTGCCAGCAGTTACTCGAGTGGCGGGGGAAGTGGGGCCAACGTCCTGACTTTC | CASSYSSGGGSGANVLTF
- | TRBJ1-2 | TRBD1 | TRBV7-2 | TGTGCCAGCAGCTCCTACAGGGGGGAGGGGAGAGATGGTGGCTACACCTTC | CASSSYRGEGRDGGYTF
medium-sized | TRBJ1-2 | - | TRBV12-3/TRBV12-4 | TGTGCCAGCAGTTCCAATGGTTTCGGTGGCTACACCTTC | CASSSNGFGGYTF
- | TRBJ2-7 | TRBD2 | TRBV9 | TGTGCCAGCAGCGACAGCGGGGGAAGGGACGAGCAGTACTTC | CASSDSGGRDEQYF
few | TRBJ2-7 | - | TRBV6-5 | TGTGCCAGCAGTTACTCGCGCAGGGGGGATCCCTACGAGCAGTACTTC | CASSYSRRGDPYEQYF
many | TRBJ2-3 | TRBD2 | TRBV4-2 | TGTGCCAGCAGCCAAGATATCGGGGGGGCTTCAGATACGCAGTATTTT | CASSQDIGGASDTQYF
- | TRBJ1-4 | - | TRBV5-1 | TGCGCCAGCAAACTGTACAGGATCAGGAGGGAAAAACTGTTTTTT | CASKLYRIRREKLFF
once | TRBJ1-2 | - | TRBV7-3 | TGTGCCAGCACGGGGGATCCCAACTATGGCTACACCTTC | CASTGDPNYGYTF
- | TRBJ2-5 | - | TRBV4-1 | TGCGCCAGCAGCCAAGTGGAGACTAGTTCCCCCGAGACCCAGTACTTC | CASSQVETSSPETQYF
many | TRBJ2-1 | - | TRBV10-3 | TGTGCCATCGGTGGCAATGAGCAGTTCTTC | CAIGGNEQFF
once | TRBJ2-2 | - | TRBV4-1 | TGCGCCAGCAGCTTCCTAGGAACCGGGGAGCTGTTTTTT | CASSFLGTGELFF
- | TRBJ2-7 | - | TRBV19 | TGTGCCAGTAGTGAGGCCACCTCCTACGAGCAGTACTTC | CASSEATSYEQYF
- | TRBJ2-1 | - | TRBV20-1 | TGCAGTGCTGTCTCTCCTTCAACGGGATACAATGAGCAGTTCTTC | CSAVSPSTGYNEQFF
many | TRBJ2-3 | - | TRBV5-6 | TGTGCCAGCAGCCTGAGTACCACAGATACGCAGTATTTT | CASSLSTTDTQYF
few | TRBJ2-1 | - | TRBV7-2 | TGTGCCAGCAGCCCCAGAGCTCCGAGGAATGAGCAGTTCTTC | CASSPRAPRNEQFF
- | TRBJ2-5 | - | TRBV20-1 | TGCAGTGCTAGCGGGGTGCAAGAGACCCAGTACTTC | CSASGVQETQYF
- | TRBJ2-1 | - | TRBV6-2/TRBV6-3 | TGTGCCAGCAGTCTGGGGCCCGCGGCCAATGAGCAGTTCTTC | CASSLGPAANEQFF
few | TRBJ2-3 | - | TRBV25-1 | - | CASSTSTRTQYF
- | TRBJ2-2 | - | TRBV6-5 | TGTGCCAGCAGTTACTCTGGGGGATGGAACACCGGGGAGCTGATTTTT | CASSYSGGWNTGELIF
few | TRBJ2-1 | - | TRBV20-1 | TGCAGTGCTAGACAACCTAAGGAGCAGTTCTTC | CSARQPKEQFF
few | TRBJ2-3 | - | TRBV5-1 | TGCGCCACCTCCGGGACGACTAGCACAGATACGCAGTATTTT | CATSGTTSTDTQYF
- | TRBJ1-3 | - | TRBV7-2 | TGTGCCAGCAGCTTAGCTGCAGGGACGAACACCATATATTTT | CASSLAAGTNTIYF
- | TRBJ2-3 | - | TRBV12-5 | TGTGCTAGTGGTTTGAGCGGAACAGATACGCAGTATTTT | CASGLSGTDTQYF
many | TRBJ2-4 | - | TRBV5-1 | TGCGCCAGCAGCTTCGGGGACCTAGGTGGAGGCAAAAACATTCAGTACTTC | CASSFGDLGGGKNIQYF
many | TRBJ1-2 | - | TRBV7-2 | TGTGCCAGCAGCTTAGCGCCAGGGGCCGTTGGCTACACCTTC | CASSLAPGAVGYTF
- | TRBJ2-5 | - | TRBV20-1 | TGCAGTGCTAGGGAGGAGACCCAGTACTTC | CSAREETQYF
few | TRBJ1-1 | - | TRBV6-5 | TGTGCCAGCAGCCCGTTGGGGGCCACCAGGCTCCACACTGAAGCTTTCTTT | CASSPLGATRLHTEAFF
few | TRBJ2-1 | - | TRBV4-1 | TGCGCCAGCAGCCAAGAGCTCACAGTCGAGGCCTACAATGAGCAGTTCTTC | CASSQELTVEAYNEQFF
few | TRBJ2-3 | - | TRBV11-2 | TGTGCCAGCAGCCTTTCCCTAACAGATACGCAGTATTTT | CASSLSLTDTQYF
few | TRBJ2-2 | - | TRBV3-1 | TGTGCCAGCAGCCAAGGTCAATATGGGACGGGGAACACCGGGGAGCTGTTTTTT | CASSQGQYGTGNTGELFF
- | TRBJ1-4 | TRBD1 | TRBV18 | TGTGCCAGCTCACGGGGGACAGGGAGAAAAGAAAAACTGTTTTTT | CASSRGTGRKEKLFF
few | TRBJ2-1 | - | TRBV4-3 | TGCGCCAGCAGCCAAGAGCAGCGCCCAAGCTACAATGAGCAGTTCTTC | CASSQEQRPSYNEQFF
few | TRBJ2-1 | - | TRBV7-2 | TGTGCCAGCAGCTTAGAGTTTAGCGGGCAGTTCTTC | CASSLEFSGQFF
few | TRBJ2-5 | TRBD1 | TRBV4-1 | TGCGCCAGCAGCCACCCCCGACAGGGACCCCAAGAGACCCAGTACTTC | CASSHPRQGPQETQYF
- | TRBJ2-3 | - | TRBV12-3/TRBV12-4 | TGTGCCAGCAGATATATGGGGGGCGTAACTAGCACAGATACGCAGTATTTT | CASRYMGGVTSTDTQYF
few | TRBJ1-5 | TRBD1 | TRBV27 | TGTGCCAGCAGTTCAGGACAGGGGGGGAGACAGCCCCAGCATTTT | CASSSGQGGRQPQHF
- | TRBJ2-2 | TRBD2 | TRBV9 | TGTGCCAGCAGCGTAGTCGGGGGGGAGAGCACCGGGGAGCTGTTTTTT | CASSVVGGESTGELFF
- | TRBJ1-2 | - | TRBV12-3/TRBV12-4 | TGTGCCAGCAGCCGCAGACGGGTCGCGGGGGGCTACACCTTC | CASSRRRVAGGYTF
many | TRBJ1-2 | - | TRBV6-1 | TGTGCCAGCAGTGACGGGGAGTATGGCTACACCTTC | CASSDGEYGYTF
few | TRBJ1-6 | - | TRBV15 | TGTGCCACCAGCAGAGACCACGGGACCCTCCACTTT | CATSRDHGTLHF